This entry lists 8 T cell receptor beta chains sequenced from one sample in a study of human T cells and chemical hapten exposure. Documented time point: patch test 3, about 24 weeks after DPC sensitization. Treatment noted: therapeutic diphenylcyclopropenone sensitization with weekly scalp DPC. A single record per CDR3 protein comes from TCRdb applying MiXCR to the RACE reads. The data show about 90,000 distinct CDR3 sequences, roughly 10% seen once. The source material was whole blood, sampled in connection with sensitization to the hapten diphenylcyclopropenone (DPC). Every receptor here comes from a young woman with alopecia areata. Some clones in this sample may be carry-over from other donors' samples.

This clonotype was found many times. The rearrangement joins TRBV9 to TRBJ2-5, with 11 bases matching TRBD1. The trim removed 3 bases at V and 5 bases at J, leaving 6 bases unmatched. Germline V gives CDR1 SGDLS, CDR2 YYNGEE. The CDR3 totals 15 residues. DNA of the CDR3: TGTGCCAGCAGCGCGGACAGGGGGCGTCGGGAGACCCAGTACTTC. This gives the protein CASSADRGRRETQYF.

This clonotype has a count of ten or more. The rearrangement links TRBV2 to TRBJ2-4; maybe TRBD1 (5 bases). Germline assignment: CDR1 SNHLY and CDR2 FYNNEI. V shed 5 bases and J shed 5 bases, with 19 bases lying between them. The CDR3 covers 16 residues. The CDR3 sequence: CASSRTSHANENIQYF. CDR3 nucleotides: TGTGCCAGCAGTAGGACATCGCACGCGAACGAAAACATTCAGTACTTC.

The table lists this clonotype with a few counts. The chain employs TRBV4-3 and TRBJ2-1, with D perhaps matching TRBD1 (6 bases). V was cut by 4 bases and J by 9 bases, with 19 bases left in between. This CDR3 has 15 residues. CDR1 is LGHNA, CDR2 YSLEER, per germline. CDR3 sequence: CASSLNPVGGAEQFF. Written as DNA, the CDR3 is TGCGCCAGCAGCCTAAACCCTGTAGGGGGAGCTGAGCAGTTCTTC.

Ten or more counts support this clonotype. The chain is built from TRBV25-1 and TRBJ1-2, with a possible D match to TRBD1 (5 bases). Per germline, CDR1 MGHDK and CDR2 SYGVNS. The ends were cut back, 7 bases at V and 4 bases at J, with 16 bases in the middle. This CDR3 is 14 amino acids long. The CDR3 protein is CASTDPQGFYGYTF. Written as DNA, the CDR3 is TGTGCCAGCACCGACCCCCAGGGATTCTATGGCTACACCTTC.

This clonotype was detected many times. V is TRBV6-6 and J is TRBJ1-6; no reliable D call. Germline lookup yields CDR1 MNHNY and CDR2 SVGAGI (reference sequence). This CDR3 contains 18 residues. Deletions cut 1 base from V and 5 bases from J, with 18 bases between. The CDR3 reads CASSYLSANRLDNSPLHF. As DNA, the CDR3 is TGTGCCAGCAGTTACTTATCCGCAAATCGTCTCGATAATTCACCCCTCCACTTT.

At least ten counts were recorded for this clonotype. This CDR3 reads CASTGGQGGSGNTIYF. CDR3 in DNA: TGTGCCAGCACCGGGGGACAGGGAGGCTCTGGAAACACCATATATTTT. The chain couples TRBV2 to TRBJ1-3; the match to TRBD1 covers 9 bases. With V trimmed by 7 bases and J by 0 bases, 7 bases remained unmatched. CDR1 and CDR2 (germline): SNHLY, FYNNEI. The CDR3 totals 16 residues.

This chain's CDR3 is CASSPGSQPQHF. The DNA of the CDR3 is TGTGCCAGCAGCCCAGGGTCTCAGCCCCAGCATTTT. The chain recombines TRBV28 with TRBJ1-5, with D possibly TRBD1 on 5 matching bases. Germline CDR1 reads MDHEN; CDR2 reads SYDVKM. The V and J ends lost 6 bases and 6 bases respectively, with 9 bases between them. The CDR3 contains 12 residues.

Only a few counts were recorded for this clonotype. The chain employs TRBV7-6 and TRBJ2-1; either TRBD1 or TRBD2 may fit D (5 bases each). Looked up from germline, CDR1 is SGHVS and CDR2 is FNYEAQ. V was pared by 1 base and J by 6 bases, with 7 bases between. This CDR3 has 13 residues. CDR3 coding DNA: TGTGCCAGCAGCTTAGGGGACCGCAATGAGCAGTTCTTC. Its translation is CASSLGDRNEQFF.